Below are 24 T cell receptor beta chains sequenced from a single sample in a study of cytomegalovirus exposure and HLA in healthy donors. This PCR relied on a set of 60 Vbeta primers and 13 Jbeta primers. Measured with immunoSEQ multiplex PCR; TCRdb has only the in-frame clones, and not every one. This table has some 120,000 clones, 60% to 85% appearing once. Material: PBMCs. The receptors here all came from a man between 25 and 39 years old in good health and CMV-seronegative.

CDR3 bases: TGCAGCTTGGGAGGAGGGTTTGACAATGAGCAGTTCTTC. It specifies CSLGGGFDNEQFF. The V call is TRBV29-1, the J call TRBJ2-1; perhaps TRBD2 as D (6 bases). Deletions cut 8 bases from V and 5 bases from J, with 16 bases between. The CDR3 is made up of 13 amino acids. Germline loops: CDR1 SQVTM, CDR2 ANQGSEA.

The chain uses TRBV6-1 and TRBJ2-1; 7 nucleotides align to TRBD2. V shed 6 bases and J 0 bases; nucleotides not matched to a gene: 5. This CDR3 has 15 residues. Germline V gene data show CDR1 as MNHNS and CDR2 as SASEGT. Here the CDR3 DNA reads TGTGCCAGCAGCCGGGACTATGTCTCCTACAATGAGCAGTTCTTC. It is translated as CASSRDYVSYNEQFF.

The chain is built from TRBV7-9 and TRBJ2-5; D is perhaps TRBD1 (6 bases). CDR1 SEHNR and CDR2 FQNEAQ come from the germline V gene (reference sequence). This CDR3 has 16 residues. V was pared by 2 bases and J by 0 bases, with 13 bases between. The CDR3 sequence is CASSLSGQRYQETQYF. In DNA, the CDR3 is TGTGCCAGCAGCTTATCCGGACAGCGGTACCAAGAGACCCAGTACTTC. The whole variable domain, filled in from reference TRBV7-9 and TRBJ2-5, reads DTGVSQNPRHKITKRGQNVTFRCDPISEHNRLYWYRQTLGQGPEFLTYFQNEAQLEKSRLLSDRFSAERPKGSFSTLEIQRTEQGDSAMYLCASSLSGQRYQETQYFGPGTRLLVL.

The chain combines TRBV5-1 with TRBJ2-2; 8 bases line up with TRBD1. The CDR3 is made up of 16 amino acids. The germline gives CDR1 SGHRS, CDR2 YFSETQ. V shed 2 bases, J shed 8 bases, and the junction held 11 bases outside the gene matches. The CDR3 nucleotides read TGCGCCAGCAGCTTCAAATTCGCAGGGGGCACAGGGGAGCTGTTTTTT. It is translated as CASSFKFAGGTGELFF. Full variable domain (outside the CDR3, taken from reference TRBV5-1 and TRBJ2-2): KAGVTQTPRYLIKTRGQQVTLSCSPISGHRSVSWYQQTPGQGLQFLFEYFSETQRNKGNFPGRFSGRQFSNSRSEMNVSTLELGDSALYLCASSFKFAGGTGELFFGEGSRLTVL.

In this sample, this clone turned up a few times. The chain combines TRBV6-5 with TRBJ2-3; 8 bases match TRBD1. There are 13 residues in the CDR3. CDR1 is MNHEY, CDR2 SVGAGI, per germline. Germline trimming cut 6 bases from V and 11 bases from J; bases unmatched to any gene: 10. The CDR3 here is CASRPQTGAGQYF. CDR3 in DNA: TGTGCCAGCAGGCCCCAGACAGGGGCCGGGCAGTATTTT.

The chain is built from TRBV15 and TRBJ1-5; tentative D call: TRBD1 (5 bases). This CDR3 is built from 15 residues. Germline V gives CDR1 LNHNV, CDR2 YYDKDF (reference sequence). Trimming shortened V by 3 bases and J by 3 bases, and 12 bases separated the two germline ends. In DNA form, the CDR3 reads TGTGCCACCAGCAGTGATCAGGGTTACAATCAGCCCCAGCATTTT. Protein product: CATSSDQGYNQPQHF.

V and J are TRBV7-8 and TRBJ2-7; 7 bases line up with TRBD1. In germline, CDR1 is SGHVS, CDR2 FQNEAQ. The length of the CDR3 is 18 residues. The junction had 18 bases not matched to a gene; V was cut back by 1 base and J by 6 bases. In DNA form, the CDR3 reads TGTGCCAGCAGCTTAGAAGCGCGCTTAGGGGGCTCATCGGGCGAGCAGTACTTC. Translating gives CASSLEARLGGSSGEQYF.

This chain joins TRBV11-2 and TRBJ1-2; TRBD1 matches at 8 bases. The CDR3 has 16 residues. Germline V CDR1 and CDR2: SGHAT, FQNNGV. Germline trimming cut 4 bases from V and 7 bases from J; bases unmatched to any gene: 14. CDR3 nucleotide sequence: TGTGCCAGCAGCTCCCCCTCCGGACAGGGATATCGTGGCTACACCTTC. It translates to CASSSPSGQGYRGYTF.

The rearrangement uses TRBV7-6 and TRBJ2-1; 9 nucleotides agree with TRBD2. With V trimmed by 6 bases and J by 12 bases, 18 bases remained unmatched. The length of the CDR3 is 16 residues. Per germline, CDR1 SGHVS and CDR2 FNYEAQ. DNA for the CDR3: TGTGCCAGCAGTTACTCGACCGGGACTAGCCGGGGCTTGCAGTTCTTC. It encodes CASSYSTGTSRGLQFF.

The chain links TRBV5-1 to TRBJ2-3; 8 positions agree with TRBD1. V lost 4 bases to trimming and J lost 0 bases; unmatched junction nucleotides: 4. This CDR3 is 15 amino acids long. The germline CDR1 and CDR2 sequences are SGHRS and YFSETQ. The CDR3 DNA is TGCGCCAGCAGCGAAAGACAGGGGAGCACAGATACGCAGTATTTT. It codes for CASSERQGSTDTQYF. Combining the CDR3 with reference TRBV5-1 and TRBJ2-3 gives the whole variable domain KAGVTQTPRYLIKTRGQQVTLSCSPISGHRSVSWYQQTPGQGLQFLFEYFSETQRNKGNFPGRFSGRQFSNSRSEMNVSTLELGDSALYLCASSERQGSTDTQYFGPGTRLTVL.

The V and J genes are TRBV6-1 and TRBJ2-3; 11 nucleotides line up with TRBD2. The V gene end was trimmed by 6 bases and the J gene end by 4 bases; junction bases not matched to a gene: 3. The germline V gene has CDR1 MNHNS and CDR2 SASEGT. The CDR3 is made up of 14 amino acids. For the CDR3, the DNA is TGTGCCAGCAGGGTAGCGGGAGGGGCAGATACGCAGTATTTT. Encoded protein: CASRVAGGADTQYF.

The chain recombines TRBV11-2 with TRBJ2-7; TRBD1 matches at 7 bases. The CDR3 sequence is 14 residues long. Losses at the gene ends were 5 bases for V and 3 bases for J; bases not matched to a gene: 7. Germline V CDR1 and CDR2: SGHAT, FQNNGV. The CDR3 is CASSTSGTVYEQYF. The CDR3 bases are TGTGCCAGCAGCACCTCCGGGACAGTCTACGAGCAGTACTTC.

This chain joins TRBV27 and TRBJ2-1; 14 nucleotides line up with TRBD2. In germline, CDR1 is MNHEY, CDR2 SMNVEV (reference sequence). The CDR3 has 18 residues. V shed 6 bases and J 5 bases; nucleotides not matched to a gene: 12. The CDR3 DNA follows: TGTGCCAGCAGGCACGATCCTCGGACTAGCGGGGGGAACAATGAGCAGTTCTTC. Amino acids: CASRHDPRTSGGNNEQFF.

The chain uses TRBV19 and TRBJ1-6, with 9 nucleotides matching TRBD1. Germline CDR1 reads LNHDA; CDR2 reads SQIVND (reference sequence). The length of the CDR3 is 18 residues. Trimming took 6 bases from V and 0 from J; bases not matched to a gene: 9. The CDR3 reads CASRTLGTGSSYNSPLHF. Here the CDR3 DNA reads TGTGCCAGTAGAACCCTTGGGACAGGGAGCTCCTATAATTCACCCCTCCACTTT.

V is TRBV15 and J is TRBJ1-3, with D possibly TRBD1 on 5 matching bases. This CDR3 comprises 15 residues. Between the trimmed V and J ends, which lost 0 bases and 7 bases, there was a span of 13 bases. CDR1 is LNHNV, CDR2 YYDKDF, per germline (reference sequence). The CDR3, as DNA: TGTGCCACCAGCAGAGATTCGGCAGGGTCGAACACCATATATTTT. It translates to CATSRDSAGSNTIYF.

There are a few counts of this clone. The V gene is TRBV7-9, the J gene TRBJ1-4, with 7 bases lining up with TRBD1. The CDR3 length is 15 residues. After removal of 4 bases from V and 7 bases from J, the junction contained 9 bases not matched to a gene. Germline CDR1 is SEHNR and CDR2 is FQNEAQ (reference sequence). CDR3 bases: TGTGCCAGCAGCTATCTAGGGGGCTCAGTTGAAAAACTGTTTTTT. Encoded protein: CASSYLGGSVEKLFF.

The chain is built from TRBV7-9 and TRBJ1-1; the D is unclear. Germline V gives CDR1 SEHNR, CDR2 FQNEAQ (reference sequence). V gave up 4 bases and J gave up 1 base, with 10 bases separating them. CDR3 length: 14 residues. The CDR3 is CASSSGFANTEAFF. CDR3 bases: TGTGCCAGCAGCTCGGGGTTTGCGAACACTGAAGCTTTCTTT.

V gene TRBV30 combines with J gene TRBJ2-7; D remains unclear. This CDR3 is built from 13 residues. Trimming stripped 0 bases from V and 6 bases from J, with 12 bases between. CDR1 and CDR2 from the germline V gene are GTSNPN and SVGIG (reference sequence). As DNA, the CDR3 is TGTGCCTGGAGTGTCCTCGAACTTCGCGAGCAGTACTTC. It encodes CAWSVLELREQYF.

A single count supports this clone. The chain links TRBV10-3 to TRBJ1-5, with TRBD1 as a possible D gene (5 bases). Germline CDR1 reads ENHRY; CDR2 reads SYGVKD. V lost 0 bases to trimming and J lost 1 base, with 7 bases between them. This CDR3 region has 15 residues. In nucleotides, the CDR3 is TGTGCCATCAGTGAGTCGAGACAGAGCAATCAGCCCCAGCATTTT. This translates into CAISESRQSNQPQHF.

The chain joins TRBV7-2 to TRBJ1-1; no clear D gene. CDR3 length: 14 residues. CDR1 is SGHTA, CDR2 FQGNSA, per germline. V was clipped by 2 bases and J by 0 bases, with 7 bases between them. DNA of the CDR3: TGTGCCAGCAGCTTACAGATCATGAACACTGAAGCTTTCTTT. Protein: CASSLQIMNTEAFF.

CDR3 loop: CAWSVLVRSEQYF. The CDR3 DNA reads as TGTGCCTGGAGTGTATTGGTCCGGTCCGAGCAGTACTTC. The rearrangement uses TRBV30 and TRBJ2-7, with D unclear. V shed 0 bases and J shed 6 bases, with 12 bases lying between them. This CDR3 is built from 13 residues. The germline CDR1 and CDR2 sequences are GTSNPN and SVGIG (reference sequence).

This clone was seen a few times. The chain couples TRBV15 to TRBJ2-7; D call uncertain. V lost 2 bases and J lost 1, with 12 bases in between. The CDR3 consists of 15 residues. The germline V gene has CDR1 LNHNV and CDR2 YYDKDF (reference sequence). Written as DNA, the CDR3 is TGTGCCACCAGCAGATTCTCCGGGTTTTCCTACGAGCAGTACTTC. This sequence encodes CATSRFSGFSYEQYF. Supplemented by reference TRBV15 and TRBJ2-7, the full variable domain reads DAMVIQNPRYQVTQFGKPVTLSCSQTLNHNVMYWYQQKSSQAPKLLFHYYDKDFNNEADTPDNFQSRRPNTSFCFLDIRSPGLGDTAMYLCATSRFSGFSYEQYFGPGTRLTVT.

CDR3 protein: CTPRRGAGTEAFF. CDR3 in DNA: TGTACCCCAAGGAGGGGCGCGGGCACTGAAGCTTTCTTT. The chain carries TRBV12-5 and TRBJ1-1; D possibly corresponds to TRBD1 (5 bases). Germline lookup yields CDR1 LGHNT and CDR2 FRNRAP. CDR3 length equals 13 residues.

The V call is TRBV4-1, the J call TRBJ2-7, with TRBD1 matching 7 bases. Germline V lookup: CDR1 MGHRA, CDR2 YSYEKL. V trimming: 5 bases; J trimming: 6 bases; junction bases outside the gene matches: 4. This CDR3 region has 12 residues. This CDR3 is CASSTTGAEQYF. In DNA, the CDR3 is TGCGCCAGCAGCACAACAGGGGCCGAGCAGTACTTC.